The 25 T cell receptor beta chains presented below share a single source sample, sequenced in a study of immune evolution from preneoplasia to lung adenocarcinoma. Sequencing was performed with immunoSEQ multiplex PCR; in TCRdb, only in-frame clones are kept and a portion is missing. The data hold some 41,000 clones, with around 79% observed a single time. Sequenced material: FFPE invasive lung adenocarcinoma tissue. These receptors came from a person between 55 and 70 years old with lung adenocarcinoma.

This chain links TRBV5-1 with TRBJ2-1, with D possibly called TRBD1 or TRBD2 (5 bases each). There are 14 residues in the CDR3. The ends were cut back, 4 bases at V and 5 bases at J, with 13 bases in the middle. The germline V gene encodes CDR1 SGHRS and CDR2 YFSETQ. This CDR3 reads CASSPTGANNEQFF. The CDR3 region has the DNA TGCGCCAGCAGCCCAACCGGGGCTAACAATGAGCAGTTCTTC.

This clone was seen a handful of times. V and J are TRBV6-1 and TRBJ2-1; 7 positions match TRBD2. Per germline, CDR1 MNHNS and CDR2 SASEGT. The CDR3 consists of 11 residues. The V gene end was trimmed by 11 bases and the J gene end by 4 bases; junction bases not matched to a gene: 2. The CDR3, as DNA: TGTGCCGCGGGGGATTACAATGAGCAGTTCTTC. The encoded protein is CAAGDYNEQFF.

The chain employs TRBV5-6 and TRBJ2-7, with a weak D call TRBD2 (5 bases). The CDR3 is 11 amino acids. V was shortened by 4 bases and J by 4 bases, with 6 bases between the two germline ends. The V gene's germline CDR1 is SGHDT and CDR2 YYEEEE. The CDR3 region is CASSRRYEQYF. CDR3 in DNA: TGTGCCAGCAGCCGGAGGTACGAGCAGTACTTC.

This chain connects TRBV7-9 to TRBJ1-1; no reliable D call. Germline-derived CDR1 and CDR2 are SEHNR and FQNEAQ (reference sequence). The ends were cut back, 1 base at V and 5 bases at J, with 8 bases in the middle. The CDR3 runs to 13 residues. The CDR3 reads CASSLVEGTEAFF. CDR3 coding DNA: TGTGCCAGCAGCTTAGTCGAGGGTACTGAAGCTTTCTTT.

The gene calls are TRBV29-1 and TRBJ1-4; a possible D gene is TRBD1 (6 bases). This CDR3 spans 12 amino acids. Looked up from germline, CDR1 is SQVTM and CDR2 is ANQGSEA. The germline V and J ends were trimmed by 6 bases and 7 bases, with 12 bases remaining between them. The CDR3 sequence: CSVQGTFEKLFF. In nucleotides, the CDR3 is TGCAGCGTCCAGGGGACATTTGAAAAACTGTTTTTT.

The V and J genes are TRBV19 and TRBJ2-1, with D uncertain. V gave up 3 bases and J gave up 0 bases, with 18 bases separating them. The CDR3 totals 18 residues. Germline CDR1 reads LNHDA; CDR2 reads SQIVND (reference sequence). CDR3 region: CASSIQAFGTSSYNEQFF. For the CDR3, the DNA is TGTGCCAGTAGTATTCAAGCCTTTGGTACCAGCTCCTACAATGAGCAGTTCTTC.

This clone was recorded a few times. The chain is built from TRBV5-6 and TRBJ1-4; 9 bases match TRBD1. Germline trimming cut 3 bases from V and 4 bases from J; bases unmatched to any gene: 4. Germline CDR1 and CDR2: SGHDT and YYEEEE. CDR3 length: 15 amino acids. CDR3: CASSYGTGHNEKLFF. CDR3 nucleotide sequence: TGTGCCAGCAGCTACGGGACAGGGCATAATGAAAAACTGTTTTTT.

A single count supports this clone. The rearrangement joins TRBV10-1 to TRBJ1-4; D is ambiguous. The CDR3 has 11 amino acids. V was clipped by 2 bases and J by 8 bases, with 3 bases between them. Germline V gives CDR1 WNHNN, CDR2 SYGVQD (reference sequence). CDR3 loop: CASSELEKLFF. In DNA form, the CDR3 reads TGCGCCAGCAGTGAGCTCGAAAAACTGTTTTTT.

The CDR3 here is CASRVTGGYTGELFF. DNA for the CDR3: TGTGCCAGCAGAGTCACAGGGGGGTACACCGGGGAGCTGTTTTTT. V and J are TRBV28 and TRBJ2-2; 8 bases align to TRBD1. This CDR3 contains 15 residues. From germline, CDR1 is MDHEN and CDR2 SYDVKM. The V segment lost 6 bases and the J segment 3 bases; nucleotides outside the gene matches: 6.

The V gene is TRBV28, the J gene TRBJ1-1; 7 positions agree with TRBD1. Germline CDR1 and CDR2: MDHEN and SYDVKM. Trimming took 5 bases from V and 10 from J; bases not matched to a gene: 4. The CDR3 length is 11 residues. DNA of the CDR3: TGTGCCAGCAGTAAGGGGGCCTTAGCTTTCTTT. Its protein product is CASSKGALAFF.

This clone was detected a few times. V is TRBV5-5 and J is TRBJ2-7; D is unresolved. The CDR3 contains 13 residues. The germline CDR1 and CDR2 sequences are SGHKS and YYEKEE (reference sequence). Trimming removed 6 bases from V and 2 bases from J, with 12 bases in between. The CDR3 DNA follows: TGTGCCAGCACCATTGATGGAGCCTACGAGCAGTACTTC. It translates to CASTIDGAYEQYF.

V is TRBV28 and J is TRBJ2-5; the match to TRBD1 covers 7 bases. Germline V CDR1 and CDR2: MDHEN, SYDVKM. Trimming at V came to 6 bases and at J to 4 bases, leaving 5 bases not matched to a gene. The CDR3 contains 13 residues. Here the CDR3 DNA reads TGTGCCAGCAGGGTAGGGGGCTCAGAGACCCAGTACTTC. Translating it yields CASRVGGSETQYF. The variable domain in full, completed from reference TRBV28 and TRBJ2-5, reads DVKVTQSSRYLVKRTGEKVFLECVQDMDHENMFWYRQDPGLGLRLIYFSYDVKMKEKGDIPEGYSVSREKKERFSLILESASTNQTSMYLCASRVGGSETQYFGPGTRLLVL.

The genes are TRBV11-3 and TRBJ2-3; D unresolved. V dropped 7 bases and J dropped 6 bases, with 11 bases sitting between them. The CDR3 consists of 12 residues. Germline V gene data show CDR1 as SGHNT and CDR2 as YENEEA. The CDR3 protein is CASTLKLDTQYF. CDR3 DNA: TGTGCCAGCACCCTAAAGTTGGATACGCAGTATTTT. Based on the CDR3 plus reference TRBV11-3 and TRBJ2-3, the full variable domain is EAGVVQSPRYKIIEKKQPVAFWCNPISGHNTLYWYLQNLGQGPELLIRYENEEAVDDSQLPKDRFSAERLKGVDSTLKIQPAELGDSAVYLCASTLKLDTQYFGPGTRLTVL.

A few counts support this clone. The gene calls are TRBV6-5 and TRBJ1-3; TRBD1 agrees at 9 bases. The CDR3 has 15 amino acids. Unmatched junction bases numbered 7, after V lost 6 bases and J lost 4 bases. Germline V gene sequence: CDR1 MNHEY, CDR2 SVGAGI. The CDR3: CASSPQGAIGNTIYF. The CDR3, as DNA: TGTGCCAGCAGCCCACAGGGGGCGATAGGAAACACCATATATTTT.

The CDR3: CASSYNLGQLAEAFF. The DNA of the CDR3 is TGTGCCAGCAGTTACAACTTGGGACAGCTAGCTGAAGCTTTCTTT. The V and J genes are TRBV6-5 and TRBJ1-1; 7 positions match TRBD1. This CDR3 is 15 amino acids long. Germline assignment: CDR1 MNHEY and CDR2 SVGAGI. V lost 2 bases and J lost 6; bases outside the gene matches: 9.

Here the CDR3 reads CASSPQGSGNQPQHF. Here the CDR3 DNA reads TGTGCCAGCAGCCCGCAGGGTAGCGGCAATCAGCCCCAGCATTTT. The rearrangement links TRBV7-9 to TRBJ1-5, with D possibly TRBD1 on 5 matching bases. This CDR3 is 15 amino acids long. Trimming took 5 bases from V and 2 from J, leaving 13 bases between them. Germline CDR1 SEHNR, CDR2 FQNEAQ (reference sequence).

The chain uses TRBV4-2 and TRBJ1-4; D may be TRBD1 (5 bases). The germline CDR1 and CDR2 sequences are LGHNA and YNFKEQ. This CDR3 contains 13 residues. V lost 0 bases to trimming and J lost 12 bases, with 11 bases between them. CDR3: CASSQEMGGQLFF. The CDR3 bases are TGTGCCAGCAGCCAAGAGATGGGGGGACAACTGTTTTTT.

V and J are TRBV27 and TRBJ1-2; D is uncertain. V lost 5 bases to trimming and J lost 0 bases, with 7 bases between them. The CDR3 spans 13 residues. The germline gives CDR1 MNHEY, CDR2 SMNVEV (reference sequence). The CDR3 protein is CASSDAANYGYTF. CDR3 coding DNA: TGTGCCAGCAGTGACGCAGCTAACTATGGCTACACCTTC.

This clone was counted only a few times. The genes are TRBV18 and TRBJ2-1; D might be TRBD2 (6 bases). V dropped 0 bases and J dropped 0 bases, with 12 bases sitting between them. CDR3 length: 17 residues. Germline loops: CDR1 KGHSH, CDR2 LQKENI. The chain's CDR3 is CASSPPNGLSSYNEQFF. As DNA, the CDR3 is TGTGCCAGCTCACCACCCAACGGACTAAGCTCCTACAATGAGCAGTTCTTC.

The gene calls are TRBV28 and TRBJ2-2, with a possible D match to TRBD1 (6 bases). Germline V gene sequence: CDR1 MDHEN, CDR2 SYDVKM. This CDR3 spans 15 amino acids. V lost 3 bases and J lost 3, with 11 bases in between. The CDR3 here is CASSFQGSYTGELFF. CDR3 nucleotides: TGTGCCAGCAGTTTTCAGGGGTCGTACACCGGGGAGCTGTTTTTT.

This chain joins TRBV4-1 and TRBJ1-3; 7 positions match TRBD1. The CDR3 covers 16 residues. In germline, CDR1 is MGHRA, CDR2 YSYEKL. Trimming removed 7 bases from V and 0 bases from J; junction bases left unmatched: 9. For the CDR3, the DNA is TGCGCCAGCACGAAAGAGACAGGGCTCTCTGGAAACACCATATATTTT. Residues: CASTKETGLSGNTIYF.

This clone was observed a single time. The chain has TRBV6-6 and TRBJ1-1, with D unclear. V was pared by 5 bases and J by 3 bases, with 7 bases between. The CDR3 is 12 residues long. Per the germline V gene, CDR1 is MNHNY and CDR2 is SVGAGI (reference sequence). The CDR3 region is CASSPADTEAFF. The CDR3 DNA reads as TGTGCCAGCAGTCCGGCGGACACTGAAGCTTTCTTT.

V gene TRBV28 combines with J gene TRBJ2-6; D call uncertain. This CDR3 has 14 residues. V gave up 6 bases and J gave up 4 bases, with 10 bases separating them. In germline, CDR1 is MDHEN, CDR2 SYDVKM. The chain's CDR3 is CASRKTGGANVLTF. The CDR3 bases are TGTGCCAGCAGGAAAACTGGCGGGGCCAACGTCCTGACTTTC.

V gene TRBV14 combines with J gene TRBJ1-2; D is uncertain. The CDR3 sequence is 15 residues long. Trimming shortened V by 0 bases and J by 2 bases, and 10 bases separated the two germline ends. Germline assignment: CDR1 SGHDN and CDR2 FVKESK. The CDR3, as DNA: TGTGCCAGCAGCCAAGAGGTCCACAACAACTATGGCTACACCTTC. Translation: CASSQEVHNNYGYTF. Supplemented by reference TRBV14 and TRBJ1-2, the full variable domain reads EAGVTQFPSHSVIEKGQTVTLRCDPISGHDNLYWYRRVMGKEIKFLLHFVKESKQDESGMPNNRFLAERTGGTYSTLKVQPAELEDSGVYFCASSQEVHNNYGYTFGSGTRLTVV.

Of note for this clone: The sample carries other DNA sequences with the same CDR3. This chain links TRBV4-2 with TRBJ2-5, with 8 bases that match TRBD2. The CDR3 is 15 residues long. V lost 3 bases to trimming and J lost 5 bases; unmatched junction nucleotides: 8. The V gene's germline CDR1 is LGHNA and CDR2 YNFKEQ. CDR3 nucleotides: TGTGCCAGCAGCCAGGATTCGGGAGGGCGGGAGACCCAGTACTTC. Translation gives CASSQDSGGRETQYF.